One and the same sample provided the 25 T cell receptor beta chains below, sequenced in a study of shared clonotypes between healthy human individuals. The repertoire was sequenced with immunoSEQ multiplex PCR; TCRdb's copy has only in-frame clones and lacks some. Of approximately 2,300,000 clones in the sample, approximately 90% were seen once. The sequencing sample was made of naive CD4+ T cells from PBMCs. The subset is: CD45RA+ positively selected. All receptors come from a man between 18 and 35 years old in good health. Some clones in this sample may be carry-over from other donors' samples.

The chain joins TRBV4-1 to TRBJ2-5, with D uncertain. The CDR3 extends over 16 amino acids. Trimming shortened V by 4 bases and J by 2 bases, and 17 bases separated the two germline ends. CDR1 and CDR2 from the germline V gene are MGHRA and YSYEKL. The CDR3 protein is CASSRTPLDIQETQYF. In DNA form, the CDR3 reads TGCGCCAGCAGCCGAACCCCCCTCGACATACAAGAGACCCAGTACTTC.

This clone was seen a few times. The DNA for the CDR3 is TGTGCCAGCAGCCAACTTCGGTCCGGGGGCTACACCTTC. Protein: CASSQLRSGGYTF. The chain has TRBV14 and TRBJ1-2; D is uncertain. Germline lookup yields CDR1 SGHDN and CDR2 FVKESK. The CDR3 runs 13 residues. Trimming removed 2 bases at V and 8 bases at J, with 12 bases between.

The chain is built from TRBV5-1 and TRBJ2-1; TRBD2 matches at 14 bases. The germline gives CDR1 SGHRS, CDR2 YFSETQ. The CDR3 contains 19 residues. Trimming at V came to 3 bases and at J to 6 bases, leaving 14 bases not matched to a gene. CDR3: CASSSQGARTSGRLNEQFF. CDR3 in DNA: TGCGCCAGCAGCTCACAGGGGGCCAGGACTAGCGGGAGGCTCAATGAGCAGTTCTTC.

The V call is TRBV5-1, the J call TRBJ2-7, with 13 bases that match TRBD2. The CDR3 consists of 16 residues. Germline lookup yields CDR1 SGHRS and CDR2 YFSETQ. Germline trimming cut 0 bases from V and 4 bases from J; bases unmatched to any gene: 4. The chain's CDR3 is CASSLGTSGSQYEQYF. As DNA, the CDR3 is TGCGCCAGCAGCTTGGGGACTAGCGGGAGTCAGTACGAGCAGTACTTC.

The V call is TRBV28, the J call TRBJ2-7; D assignment may be TRBD1 or TRBD2 (6 bases each). Germline V lookup: CDR1 MDHEN, CDR2 SYDVKM. Trimming took 8 bases from V and 0 from J, leaving 20 bases between them. The CDR3 has 16 residues. The CDR3 sequence: CASFPAQWGASYEQYF. Written as DNA, the CDR3 is TGTGCCAGCTTCCCCGCCCAGTGGGGGGCCTCCTACGAGCAGTACTTC.

The CDR3 sequence is CASRWWDRNTGELFF. The DNA for the CDR3 is TGCGCCAGCAGGTGGTGGGACAGGAACACCGGGGAGCTGTTTTTT. The rearrangement links TRBV5-1 to TRBJ2-2; 7 bases are a match to TRBD1. The CDR3 is 15 residues long. Germline V gene lookup returns CDR1 SGHRS and CDR2 YFSETQ. The trim removed 5 bases at V and 1 base at J, leaving 5 bases unmatched. Based on the CDR3 plus reference TRBV5-1 and TRBJ2-2, the full variable domain is KAGVTQTPRYLIKTRGQQVTLSCSPISGHRSVSWYQQTPGQGLQFLFEYFSETQRNKGNFPGRFSGRQFSNSRSEMNVSTLELGDSALYLCASRWWDRNTGELFFGEGSRLTVL.

The chain carries TRBV9 and TRBJ1-2, with TRBD1 as a possible D gene (6 bases). The V gene lost 4 bases and the J gene lost 8 bases, with 21 bases spanning the gap. Per the germline V gene, CDR1 is SGDLS and CDR2 is YYNGEE. This CDR3 has 15 residues. The CDR3 loop is CASSPRRSDRIGYTF. The CDR3 region has the DNA TGTGCCAGCAGCCCTCGACGAAGCGACAGGATCGGCTACACCTTC.

The chain is built from TRBV9 and TRBJ1-5; D possibly corresponds to TRBD1 (6 bases). V was clipped by 3 bases and J by 5 bases, with 12 bases between them. CDR3 length equals 14 residues. CDR1 SGDLS and CDR2 YYNGEE come from the germline V gene. Here the CDR3 reads CASSAGTYHQPQHF. CDR3 nucleotide sequence: TGTGCCAGCAGCGCCGGGACATATCATCAGCCCCAGCATTTT.

The chain uses TRBV19 and TRBJ2-2; TRBD1 matches at 9 bases. This CDR3 region has 17 residues. The junction had 11 bases not matched to a gene; V was cut back by 6 bases and J by 3 bases. CDR1 and CDR2 (germline): LNHDA, SQIVND (reference sequence). CDR3 residues: CASSRLPGQGHTGELFF. The CDR3 DNA is TGTGCCAGTAGCCGTTTACCGGGACAGGGACACACCGGGGAGCTGTTTTTT.

The V gene is TRBV7-6, the J gene TRBJ2-3, with TRBD2 matching 10 bases. The CDR3 sequence is 21 residues long. Trimming cost V 2 bases and J 0 bases; bases outside gene matches: 17. Germline V gives CDR1 SGHVS, CDR2 FNYEAQ. The CDR3 coding sequence is TGTGCCAGCAGCTTAATCACCGGGCTAGCGGGAGTTCGGTCTAGCACAGATACGCAGTATTTT. Its translation: CASSLITGLAGVRSSTDTQYF.

The chain links TRBV2 to TRBJ2-2, with 9 bases that match TRBD2. Germline values: CDR1 SNHLY, CDR2 FYNNEI. Germline trimming cut 3 bases from V and 0 bases from J; bases unmatched to any gene: 5. This CDR3 region has 17 residues. CDR3 coding DNA: TGTGCCAGCAGTGATGGTCTAGCGGGAACGAACACCGGGGAGCTGTTTTTT. It yields the protein CASSDGLAGTNTGELFF.

This clone was counted a single time. The chain is built from TRBV27 and TRBJ2-7; TRBD1 matches 11 bases. J was trimmed by 2 bases and V by 2 bases; bases with no gene match: 5. This CDR3 has 16 residues. The V gene's germline CDR1 is MNHEY and CDR2 SMNVEV (reference sequence). The CDR3 DNA sequence: TGTGCCAGCAGTTTAGGGACAGGGGGTCGCCCCTACGAGCAGTACTTC. It is translated as CASSLGTGGRPYEQYF.

V and J are TRBV6-1 and TRBJ2-1; the D gene is possibly TRBD2 (6 bases). The germline V gene encodes CDR1 MNHNS and CDR2 SASEGT. This CDR3 region has 13 residues. The V end lost 2 bases, the J end lost 7 bases, and 9 bases lay between the germline ends. The CDR3 nucleotides are TGTGCCAGCAGTGAATTTCGGGGGAATGAGCAGTTCTTC. Translation gives CASSEFRGNEQFF.

The rearrangement uses TRBV28 and TRBJ2-5; 7 bases line up with TRBD2. This CDR3 region has 15 residues. Germline-derived CDR1 and CDR2 are MDHEN and SYDVKM. J was trimmed by 5 bases and V by 3 bases; bases with no gene match: 9. The chain's CDR3 is CASSFSGGAWETQYF. CDR3 sequence (DNA): TGTGCCAGCAGTTTTTCGGGGGGTGCGTGGGAGACCCAGTACTTC.

The gene calls are TRBV7-3 and TRBJ1-1; D is possibly TRBD1 (5 bases). The germline V gene has CDR1 SGHTA and CDR2 FQGTGA. Trimming removed 8 bases at V and 0 bases at J, with 10 bases between. CDR3 length: 13 amino acids. CDR3 DNA: TGTGCCAGCCAACGGGGGGTGAACACTGAAGCTTTCTTT. This sequence encodes CASQRGVNTEAFF. The full variable domain, in which reference TRBV7-3 and TRBJ1-1 provide the parts outside the CDR3, is GAGVSQTPSNKVTEKGKYVELRCDPISGHTALYWYRQSLGQGPEFLIYFQGTGAADDSGLPNDRFFAVRPEGSVSTLKIQRTERGDSAVYLCASQRGVNTEAFFGQGTRLTVV.

J is TRBJ1-1 and V is TRBV19; D is uncertain. Trimming removed 3 bases at V and 4 bases at J, with 18 bases between. CDR1 and CDR2 from the germline V gene are LNHDA and SQIVND (reference sequence). There are 16 residues in the CDR3. The CDR3 reads CASSILRGRGSTEAFF. In DNA form, the CDR3 reads TGTGCCAGTAGTATCCTCCGGGGAAGAGGGAGCACTGAAGCTTTCTTT.

The rearrangement joins TRBV7-9 to TRBJ2-1; TRBD2 matches at 9 bases. This CDR3 is built from 15 residues. Germline V gene sequence: CDR1 SEHNR, CDR2 FQNEAQ (reference sequence). V shed 0 bases and J 7 bases; nucleotides not matched to a gene: 4. The CDR3 here is CASSLALSGRNEQFF. CDR3 nucleotides: TGTGCCAGCAGCTTAGCGCTAAGCGGGAGGAATGAGCAGTTCTTC.

The count of this clone is one. The gene calls are TRBV27 and TRBJ2-1; tentative D call: TRBD2 (6 bases). This CDR3 region has 17 residues. Germline V lookup: CDR1 MNHEY, CDR2 SMNVEV (reference sequence). Deletions cut 1 base from V and 7 bases from J, with 20 bases between. CDR3 DNA: TGTGCCAGCAGTTTATTTGTCGGGAGTGGGGGTGGGAATGAGCAGTTCTTC. Translating it yields CASSLFVGSGGGNEQFF.

The sample holds one count of this clone. In DNA form, the CDR3 reads TGTGCCAGCAGTGAAGGCGACCTTGCCTACGAGCAGTACTTC. Translation gives CASSEGDLAYEQYF. The chain employs TRBV6-1 and TRBJ2-7; no clear D. CDR3 size: 14 residues. V lost 1 base, J lost 2 bases, and 9 bases lay in between. Germline V gene data show CDR1 as MNHNS and CDR2 as SASEGT.

V usage is TRBV5-1 and J usage is TRBJ2-7; 11 nucleotides line up with TRBD2. Germline trimming cut 0 bases from V and 3 bases from J; bases unmatched to any gene: 2. Germline loops: CDR1 SGHRS, CDR2 YFSETQ. This CDR3 region has 15 residues. The CDR3 region is CASSLVTSGIYEQYF. The CDR3 region has the DNA TGCGCCAGCAGCTTGGTGACTAGCGGGATCTACGAGCAGTACTTC.

The J gene is TRBJ2-3, the V gene TRBV7-3, with 7 positions matching TRBD2. Trimming at V came to 3 bases and at J to 2 bases, leaving 8 bases not matched to a gene. The length of the CDR3 is 16 residues. Per germline, CDR1 SGHTA and CDR2 FQGTGA. CDR3 sequence (DNA): TGTGCCAGCAGCTTCTTTACTCTAGCGGCCACAGATACGCAGTATTTT. Translation gives CASSFFTLAATDTQYF.

This clone was counted a single time. This same CDR3 is encoded by further DNA sequences in the sample. The chain links TRBV5-1 to TRBJ2-5; D tentatively reads TRBD1 or TRBD2 (6 bases each). Germline V gene lookup returns CDR1 SGHRS and CDR2 YFSETQ. The CDR3 spans 13 residues. Trimming removed 2 bases from V and 4 bases from J, with 9 bases in between. The CDR3 nucleotides read TGCGCCAGCAGCTTAGGAGGGGGAGAGACCCAGTACTTC. Residues: CASSLGGGETQYF. Complete variable domain (other parts from reference TRBV5-1 and TRBJ2-5): KAGVTQTPRYLIKTRGQQVTLSCSPISGHRSVSWYQQTPGQGLQFLFEYFSETQRNKGNFPGRFSGRQFSNSRSEMNVSTLELGDSALYLCASSLGGGETQYFGPGTRLLVL.

The gene calls are TRBV15 and TRBJ2-1, with 11 bases identical to TRBD2. CDR1 and CDR2 (germline): LNHNV, YYDKDF (reference sequence). V was clipped by 1 base and J by 5 bases; unmatched bases: 7. The CDR3 spans 17 residues. The CDR3 loop reads CATSRVPGLAENNEQFF. In nucleotides, the CDR3 is TGTGCCACCAGCAGAGTGCCGGGACTAGCGGAGAACAATGAGCAGTTCTTC.

This chain uses TRBV4-2 with TRBJ2-3; D not certain. The CDR3 totals 15 residues. Trimming shortened V by 0 bases and J by 1 base, and 8 bases separated the two germline ends. Germline CDR1 and CDR2: LGHNA and YNFKEQ. CDR3 residues: CASSQDLARTDTQYF. Here the CDR3 DNA reads TGTGCCAGCAGCCAAGATTTGGCCCGCACAGATACGCAGTATTTT.

V usage is TRBV5-1 and J usage is TRBJ1-1; D uncertain. The germline V gene encodes CDR1 SGHRS and CDR2 YFSETQ. This CDR3 is 15 amino acids long. Trimming shortened V by 1 base and J by 4 bases, and 14 bases separated the two germline ends. In DNA form, the CDR3 reads TGCGCCAGCAGCTTGATCGGGGATAGAGGCACTGAAGCTTTCTTT. This sequence encodes CASSLIGDRGTEAFF.